These T cell receptor beta chains were read from a single sample in a study of a mutant IDH1 vaccine in newly diagnosed glioma. Only in-frame clones appear in the TCRdb table, and some are missing; sequencing was by immunoSEQ multiplex PCR. The sample contains some 120,000 clones, just under 80% of which appear only once. No cognate antigen is known for these TCRs. The starting material was PBMCs, obtained from a glioma patient whose treatment included an IDH1 peptide vaccine. Receptors originate from a man aged 35-49 years with glioma. CDR3s leave out the opening cysteine and the closing phenylalanine or tryptophan. The order of the fields is J gene, V gene, CDR3 protein.

TRBJ2-3 TRBV5-1 ASSSTTGVNPQY
TRBJ2-3 TRBV2 ASSVRGASTDTQY
TRBJ2-3 TRBV11-3 ASSRATELTDTQY
TRBJ1-2 TRBV27 ASSLLGVPVDGYT
TRBJ2-5 TRBV10-3 AISESSGRAGETQY
TRBJ1-2 TRBV6-5 ASTSELRFQGGYT
TRBJ1-1 TRBV7-2 ASTPGTLNTEAF
TRBJ2-4 TRBV7-2 ASSLRLAGTKNIQY
TRBJ2-3 TRBV7-9 ASSLISGSTDTQY
TRBJ2-7 TRBV7-2 ASSLNTGTSGMNEQY
TRBJ1-1 TRBV7-9 ASSLWGRGNTEAF
TRBJ2-7 TRBV6-6 ASRGGSGPYEQY
TRBJ2-3 TRBV18 ASSPKADTQY
TRBJ1-3 TRBV6-1 ASSEASFSGNTIY
TRBJ1-4 TRBV28 ASSLSGQGRREKLF
TRBJ1-5 TRBV6-4 ASSVDSVSNQPQH
TRBJ2-7 TRBV18 ASSPSRGSYEQY
TRBJ2-7 TRBV4-1 ASSQNQGSPHEQY
TRBJ2-1 TRBV11-2 ASSTGLAGGRPYNEQF
TRBJ2-4 TRBV21-1 ASSKRPKFCLAGLAKNIQY
TRBJ2-1 TRBV7-9 ASSHGLAGDNEQF
TRBJ2-2 TRBV5-6 ASSFLKGTGDTGELF
TRBJ2-7 TRBV7-2 ASSLAGAYEQY
TRBJ2-7 TRBV5-1 ASSKGGSYEQY
TRBJ1-1 TRBV7-2 ASSLALGHTEAF
TRBJ2-7 TRBV14 ASSQEGAGQSSYEQY
TRBJ1-2 TRBV7-3 ASSPEDRGLHGYT
TRBJ2-2 TRBV30 AWSRAGNTGELF
TRBJ1-1 TRBV6-6 ASAVPGNTEAF
TRBJ1-1 TRBV19 ASSPEENTEAF
TRBJ2-7 TRBV7-6 ASSPGLAGETYEQY
TRBJ2-1 TRBV25-1 ASSGSSGRAGEQF
TRBJ1-1 TRBV10-2 ASIGTANTEAF
TRBJ1-2 TRBV7-9 ASTPSGDPYGYT
TRBJ2-7 TRBV7-3 ASSSGRGYEQY
TRBJ1-2 TRBV4-2 ASSQDSAGNSYT
TRBJ1-2 TRBV28 ASSLRDLNGYT